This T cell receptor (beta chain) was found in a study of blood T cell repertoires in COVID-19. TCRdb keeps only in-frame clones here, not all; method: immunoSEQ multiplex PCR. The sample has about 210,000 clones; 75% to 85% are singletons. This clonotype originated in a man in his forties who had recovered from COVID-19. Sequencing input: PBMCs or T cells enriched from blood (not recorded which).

CDR3 sequence: CASSYRQGNSPLHF. CDR3 sequence (DNA): TGTGCCAGCAGCTACCGACAGGGGAATTCACCCCTCCACTTT. The chain has TRBV5-8 and TRBJ1-6; TRBD1 aligns across 8 bases. The CDR3 runs 14 residues. Germline V gene lookup returns CDR1 SGHTS and CDR2 YDEGEE. V shed 3 bases, J shed 7 bases, and the junction held 3 bases outside the gene matches.